This TCR beta chain came from a study of cytomegalovirus exposure and HLA in healthy donors. Study-wide findings and caveats: The authors listed 164 TCR beta chains as cytomegalovirus-associated. Further analysis, carried out later, found HLA-associated TCR beta chains more clonally expanded than equally common other chains.

CDR1 and CDR2 from the germline V gene are SGHTA and FQGNSA. V was cut by 5 bases and J by 8 bases, with 21 bases left in between. The CDR3 is made up of 15 amino acids. This cohort consisted of healthy bone marrow donors. In nominal health when sampled, donors likely had unrecorded immune exposures nonetheless. This clone was counted only a few times. Its specificity is unknown. In the PCR, 60 Vbeta and 13 Jbeta primers were used. Here immunoSEQ multiplex PCR was the method, and the copy in TCRdb shows in-frame clones only, minus some. The repertoire holds nearly 110,000 clones, with 75% as singletons.

The V and J genes are TRBV7-2 and TRBJ1-1; no firm D call. The sequence came from a man in his forties in good health and CMV-seronegative. Sequencing was performed on PBMCs. CDR3 in amino acids: CASSPPGSFDVEAFF. In DNA form, the CDR3 reads TGTGCCAGCAGCCCACCCGGGTCGTTCGACGTCGAAGCTTTCTTT.